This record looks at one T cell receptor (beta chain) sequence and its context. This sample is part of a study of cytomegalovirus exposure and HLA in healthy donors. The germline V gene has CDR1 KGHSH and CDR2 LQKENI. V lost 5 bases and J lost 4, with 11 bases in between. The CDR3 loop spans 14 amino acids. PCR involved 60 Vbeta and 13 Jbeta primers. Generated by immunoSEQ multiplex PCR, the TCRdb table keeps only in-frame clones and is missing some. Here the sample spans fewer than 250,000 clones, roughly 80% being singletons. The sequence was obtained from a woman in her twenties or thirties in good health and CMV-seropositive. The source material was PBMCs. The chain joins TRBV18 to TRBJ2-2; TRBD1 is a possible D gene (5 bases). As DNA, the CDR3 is TGTGCCAGCTCATCAGGGTCCAGCACCGGGGAGCTGTTTTTT. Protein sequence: CASSSGSSTGELFF. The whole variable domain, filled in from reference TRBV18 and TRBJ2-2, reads NAGVMQNPRHLVRRRGQEARLRCSPMKGHSHVYWYRQLPEEGLKFMVYLQKENIIDESGMPKERFSAEFPKEGPSILRIQQVVRGDSAAYFCASSSGSSTGELFFGEGSRLTVL.